One and the same sample provided the 29 T cell receptor beta chains below, sequenced in a study of blood T cells in healthy people across ages. A sample-barcoded 5' primer and a J-beta primer mix were used in a second PCR of roughly 7 to 11 cycles. TCRdb fed the 5' RACE reads into MiXCR, producing one record per CDR3 protein. This sample has hundreds of thousands of distinct CDR3 sequences, with about 30% found just once. The specimen was blood. Source of these receptors: a woman of 80 years or more in good health.

Concerning this clonotype: Possible read error: a much larger clone is one base away. V gene TRBV6-6 combines with J gene TRBJ2-7; 10 bases agree with TRBD1. Trimming at V came to 1 base and at J to 5 bases, leaving 8 bases not matched to a gene. Germline CDR1 is MNHNY and CDR2 is SVGAGI (reference sequence). The CDR3 totals 16 residues. The CDR3 region has the DNA TGTGCCAGCAGTTACTTGGGACAGGGGCCGGTACACGAGCAGTACTTC. As protein: CASSYLGQGPVHEQYF.

This chain joins TRBV5-1 and TRBJ1-3; maybe TRBD1 (5 bases). CDR1 is SGHRS, CDR2 YFSETQ, per germline. Trimming took off 4 bases at V and 10 bases at J, with 24 bases between the two ends. This CDR3 is 16 amino acids long. The CDR3 reads CASSPRTGAGRSTIYF. The CDR3 nucleotides are TGCGCCAGCAGCCCTCGGACCGGGGCCGGACGGTCAACCATATATTTT. Full variable domain (outside the CDR3, taken from reference TRBV5-1 and TRBJ1-3): KAGVTQTPRYLIKTRGQQVTLSCSPISGHRSVSWYQQTPGQGLQFLFEYFSETQRNKGNFPGRFSGRQFSNSRSEMNVSTLELGDSALYLCASSPRTGAGRSTIYFGEGSWLTVV.

The V gene is TRBV2, the J gene TRBJ1-5; TRBD1 matches at 7 bases. The CDR3 has 14 residues. V was clipped by 7 bases and J by 0 bases; unmatched bases: 3. The germline CDR1 and CDR2 sequences are SNHLY and FYNNEI. The CDR3 DNA reads as TGTGCCAGCACTTGGGACAGTAGCAATCAGCCCCAGCATTTT. Translation gives CASTWDSSNQPQHF.

The genes are TRBV24-1 and TRBJ1-5; D is ambiguous. The CDR3 contains 12 residues. Trimming left V 10 bases short and J 2 bases short, with 8 bases between. Germline values: CDR1 KGHDR, CDR2 SFDVKD. The CDR3 nucleotides read TGTGCCACTGGGCAAGGCAATCAGCCCCAGCATTTT. Its translation: CATGQGNQPQHF.

The chain uses TRBV30 and TRBJ1-2, with 9 bases fitting TRBD1. With V trimmed by 1 base and J by 7 bases, 4 bases remained unmatched. This CDR3 region has 13 residues. Germline loops: CDR1 GTSNPN, CDR2 SVGIG (reference sequence). In DNA form, the CDR3 reads TGTGCCTGGAGTGAACAGGGGGCGGGTGGCTACACCTTC. Its translation: CAWSEQGAGGYTF.

The chain carries TRBV6-6 and TRBJ1-2; possible D gene TRBD1, 6 bases. This CDR3 has 13 residues. Germline CDR1 MNHNY, CDR2 SVGAGI (reference sequence). V was shortened by 7 bases and J by 7 bases, with 16 bases between the two germline ends. CDR3 region: CASTQAGVAGYTF. The CDR3 coding sequence is TGTGCCAGCACCCAGGCAGGGGTGGCTGGCTACACCTTC.

V gene TRBV27 combines with J gene TRBJ2-2; 8 bases are shared with TRBD1. The CDR3 sequence is 16 residues long. Germline CDR1 is MNHEY and CDR2 is SMNVEV (reference sequence). V lost 5 bases, J lost 4 bases, and 9 bases stayed unmatched. CDR3 DNA sequence: TGTGCCAGCAGTCCTAGGACAGGGAGATCCACCGGGGAGCTGTTTTTT. Translated, it gives CASSPRTGRSTGELFF.

Comment on this clonotype: A much bigger clone sits one base away, suggesting this may be a read error. V gene TRBV7-3 combines with J gene TRBJ2-7; 11 bases are a match to TRBD2. V shed 8 bases and J 7 bases; nucleotides not matched to a gene: 13. CDR3 length: 15 residues. Germline lookup yields CDR1 SGHTA and CDR2 FQGTGA. The CDR3 is CASCPSGGPHNEQYF. DNA for the CDR3: TGTGCCAGCTGCCCTAGCGGGGGGCCCCACAATGAGCAGTACTTC.

The rearrangement joins TRBV3-1 to TRBJ1-2, with 11 nucleotides matching TRBD1. The trim removed 4 bases at V and 6 bases at J, leaving 4 bases unmatched. This CDR3 has 14 residues. In germline, CDR1 is LGHDT, CDR2 YNNKEL (reference sequence). The CDR3 nucleotides read TGTGCCAGCAGCCGGGGACAGGGGGTTGATGGCTACACCTTC. Its translation: CASSRGQGVDGYTF.

Worth noting for this clonotype: A clone one base away is much larger, so this may be a read error. The rearrangement links TRBV20-1 to TRBJ2-1; 11 nucleotides agree with TRBD2. V trimming: 7 bases; J trimming: 7 bases; junction bases outside the gene matches: 9. Per germline, CDR1 DFQATT and CDR2 SNEGSKA (reference sequence). The CDR3 is 14 amino acids. CDR3 sequence (DNA): TGCAGTGTTAGCGGGGGGGCCTCTAGGAATGAGCAGTTCTTC. Its translation: CSVSGGASRNEQFF.

A note on this clonotype: This may arise from a read error, as a much more abundant clone is one base away. The rearrangement joins TRBV12-3 or TRBV12-4 to TRBJ2-1; D call uncertain. This CDR3 contains 12 residues. CDR3 sequence (DNA): TGTGCCAGCAGTTTTTCGAGCAATGAGCGGTTCTTC. It yields the protein CASSFSSNERFF.

This clonotype was picked up many times. The chain has TRBV11-2 and TRBJ1-1; 7 bases match TRBD1. The CDR3 consists of 12 residues. The V gene's germline CDR1 is SGHAT and CDR2 FQNNGV. Trimming cost V 5 bases and J 11 bases; bases outside gene matches: 8. CDR3: CASSPNRGYAFF. CDR3 DNA sequence: TGTGCCAGCAGCCCAAACAGGGGTTACGCTTTCTTT.

This clonotype came up many times. The chain recombines TRBV6-5 with TRBJ1-1, with D perhaps TRBD1 (5 bases). The CDR3 is made up of 14 amino acids. Germline V gene lookup returns CDR1 MNHEY and CDR2 SVGAGI. The V end lost 5 bases, the J end lost 0 bases, and 10 bases lay between the germline ends. CDR3 nucleotide sequence: TGTGCCAGCAGTACTGGACACTTGAACACTGAAGCTTTCTTT. This sequence encodes CASSTGHLNTEAFF.

CDR3 protein: CASSYASGVSDTQYF. CDR3 DNA sequence: TGTGCCAGCAGTTACGCTAGCGGGGTATCAGATACGCAGTATTTT. The chain employs TRBV6-5 and TRBJ2-3, with TRBD2 matching over 9 bases. CDR3 length: 15 amino acids. Trimming cost V 2 bases and J 4 bases; bases outside gene matches: 4. From germline, CDR1 is MNHEY and CDR2 SVGAGI.

This clonotype was recorded at least ten times. The V call is TRBV5-1, the J call TRBJ2-7, with D tentatively TRBD1 (5 bases). This CDR3 contains 13 residues. The V gene's germline CDR1 is SGHRS and CDR2 YFSETQ. The germline V and J ends were trimmed by 5 bases and 1 base, with 10 bases remaining between them. DNA for the CDR3: TGCGCCAGCAGTTCAAGGGGATCCTACGAGCAGTACTTC. Amino acid sequence: CASSSRGSYEQYF.

The gene calls are TRBV20-1 and TRBJ1-2; 8 nucleotides align to TRBD1. With V trimmed by 3 bases and J by 2 bases, 5 bases remained unmatched. Germline V CDR1 and CDR2: DFQATT, SNEGSKA (reference sequence). The CDR3 extends over 14 amino acids. The CDR3 sequence is CSASQGAGNYGYTF. The CDR3 DNA sequence: TGCAGTGCTAGTCAGGGGGCCGGGAACTATGGCTACACCTTC.

This clonotype was observed many times. V gene TRBV5-1 combines with J gene TRBJ1-6; TRBD1 is a possible D gene (5 bases). The germline V gene has CDR1 SGHRS and CDR2 YFSETQ. Trimming took off 4 bases at V and 7 bases at J, with 9 bases between the two ends. The CDR3 is 13 amino acids. The CDR3 DNA is TGCGCCAGCAGCACCCGACAGAATTCACCCCTCCACTTT. Translation gives CASSTRQNSPLHF.

The chain couples TRBV7-8 to TRBJ1-1; D is unclear. Looked up from germline, CDR1 is SGHVS and CDR2 is FQNEAQ. Between the trimmed V and J ends, which lost 7 bases and 4 bases, there was a span of 10 bases. This CDR3 is 12 amino acids long. The CDR3 sequence: CASTLGSTEAFF. The CDR3, as DNA: TGTGCCAGCACCTTGGGCTCCACTGAAGCTTTCTTT.

This clonotype was recorded a few times. The chain combines TRBV20-1 with TRBJ2-7; 13 bases line up with TRBD2. The CDR3 covers 17 residues. Per the germline V gene, CDR1 is DFQATT and CDR2 is SNEGSKA (reference sequence). Losses at the gene ends were 4 bases for V and 7 bases for J; bases not matched to a gene: 16. CDR3 sequence: CSATGLSGTSGNNEQYF. The CDR3 DNA is TGCAGTGCTACGGGGTTATCCGGGACTAGCGGGAACAATGAGCAGTACTTC.

This clonotype was seen many times. The J gene is TRBJ2-7, the V gene TRBV20-1, with a possible D match to TRBD1 (5 bases). In germline, CDR1 is DFQATT, CDR2 SNEGSKA (reference sequence). This CDR3 has 14 residues. Trimming shortened V by 6 bases and J by 1 base, and 16 bases separated the two germline ends. This CDR3 reads CSAGQMDGSYEQYF. CDR3 nucleotide sequence: TGCAGTGCCGGACAAATGGACGGTTCCTACGAGCAGTACTTC.

Details on this clonotype: A much more abundant neighbour one base away suggests this may be a read error. This chain uses TRBV7-2 with TRBJ1-1; D is uncertain. The V gene's germline CDR1 is SGHTA and CDR2 FQGNSA. V lost 6 bases to trimming and J lost 0 bases, with 5 bases between them. This CDR3 is built from 12 residues. This CDR3 is CASSNVNTEAFF. CDR3 DNA sequence: TGTGCCAGCAGTAATGTGAACACTGAAGCTTTCTTT.

This clonotype was detected many times. The chain joins TRBV10-3 to TRBJ2-1, with 8 bases that match TRBD1. The ends lost 0 bases at V and 7 bases at J; junction bases unmatched: 5. Per the germline V gene, CDR1 is ENHRY and CDR2 is SYGVKD. The CDR3 covers 15 residues. In DNA, the CDR3 is TGTGCCATCAGTGAGTCCCGGGACAGGCCTAATGAGCAGTTCTTC. Its translation is CAISESRDRPNEQFF.

This clonotype came up many times. The chain recombines TRBV7-9 with TRBJ1-6, with D tentatively TRBD1 (5 bases). CDR1 is SEHNR, CDR2 FQNEAQ, per germline (reference sequence). This CDR3 has 15 residues. Trimming took 4 bases from V and 6 from J, leaving 13 bases between them. The CDR3 DNA reads as TGTGCCAGCAGCTCAGGAGGGGCGCTTAATTCACCCCTCCACTTT. Its protein is CASSSGGALNSPLHF. Combining the CDR3 with reference TRBV7-9 and TRBJ1-6 gives the whole variable domain DTGVSQNPRHKITKRGQNVTFRCDPISEHNRLYWYRQTLGQGPEFLTYFQNEAQLEKSRLLSDRFSAERPKGSFSTLEIQRTEQGDSAMYLCASSSGGALNSPLHFGNGTRLTVT.

In its sample, this clonotype was seen many times. This chain links TRBV28 with TRBJ2-7, with 8 bases that match TRBD1. The germline CDR1 and CDR2 sequences are MDHEN and SYDVKM. V trimming: 2 bases; J trimming: 2 bases; junction bases outside the gene matches: 8. CDR3 length: 16 amino acids. The CDR3 DNA reads TGTGCCAGCAGTTTAGTGGGGACAGGCCGGGCCTACGAGCAGTACTTC. As protein: CASSLVGTGRAYEQYF.

This clonotype has at least ten counts. The chain combines TRBV4-3 with TRBJ2-1; 8 nucleotides agree with TRBD1. The ends lost 1 base at V and 8 bases at J; junction bases unmatched: 10. The CDR3 runs to 16 residues. Looked up from germline, CDR1 is LGHNA and CDR2 is YSLEER. The CDR3 protein is CASSQALDRARDEQFF. The CDR3 nucleotides are TGCGCCAGCAGCCAAGCCCTGGACAGGGCCAGGGATGAGCAGTTCTTC.

The table lists this clonotype with a few counts. A much larger clone is a single base away; this may be a read error. V usage is TRBV4-1 and J usage is TRBJ2-1, with 7 nucleotides matching TRBD1. V was pared by 4 bases and J by 8 bases, with 11 bases of the junction left unmatched. Germline V gene data show CDR1 as MGHRA and CDR2 as YSYEKL. The CDR3 contains 15 residues. CDR3: CASSRVVSQGHEQFF. CDR3 bases: TGCGCCAGCAGCCGGGTTGTATCACAGGGGCATGAGCAGTTCTTC.

The chain combines TRBV7-9 with TRBJ2-1, with 7 bases lining up with TRBD1. Germline V gene sequence: CDR1 SEHNR, CDR2 FQNEAQ (reference sequence). V was pared by 5 bases and J by 3 bases, with 10 bases of the junction left unmatched. CDR3 length equals 16 residues. This CDR3 reads CASSQTGTVFYNEQFF. CDR3 DNA sequence: TGTGCCAGCAGCCAGACCGGGACAGTATTCTACAATGAGCAGTTCTTC.

Concerning this clonotype itself: Since a much larger clone is just one base distant, this may be a read error. The chain combines TRBV2 with TRBJ1-2; D is undetermined. Germline V gene sequence: CDR1 SNHLY, CDR2 FYNNEI. This CDR3 region has 15 residues. CDR3 in amino acids: CASSEGWAANYGHTF. The CDR3 DNA follows: TGTGCCAGCAGTGAAGGGTGGGCAGCTAACTATGGCCACACCTTC.

This clonotype was detected only a few times. A much larger clone differs by one base, so this may be a read error. The chain is built from TRBV7-2 and TRBJ1-1; 7 bases map to TRBD1. J was trimmed by 5 bases and V by 2 bases; bases with no gene match: 2. The germline V gene has CDR1 SGHTA and CDR2 FQGNSA. The CDR3 has 13 amino acids. The CDR3: CASSLRGRTEAFF. In DNA, the CDR3 is TGTGCCAGCAGCTTAAGGGGGCGGACTGAAGCTTTCTTT.